Each of the 21 T cell receptor beta chains below was sequenced from the same sample in a study of blood T cells in healthy people across ages. With a J-beta primer mix and a sample-barcoded 5' primer, a second PCR ran about 7 to 12 cycles. Using its own MiXCR run on the 5' RACE reads, TCRdb lists one record per CDR3 protein. The profile covers over 1,200,000 distinct CDR3 sequences, with 55% to 75% appearing a single time and 5.5% to 8% taken by the ten largest. The specimen was blood. The receptors here all came from a man aged 18 to 29 in good health.

V and J are TRBV7-9 and TRBJ2-1; D might be TRBD2 (6 bases). The CDR3 runs 13 residues. Germline CDR1 reads SEHNR; CDR2 reads FQNEAQ (reference sequence). The ends were cut back, 11 bases at V and 5 bases at J, with 16 bases in the middle. For the CDR3, the DNA is TGTGCCTACACGGGCGGGACTGACAATGAGCAGTTCTTC. It translates to CAYTGGTDNEQFF.

The chain is built from TRBV11-1 and TRBJ2-1; 9 bases match TRBD2. Losses at the gene ends were 1 base for V and 5 bases for J; bases not matched to a gene: 6. This CDR3 is built from 16 residues. From germline, CDR1 is SGHAT and CDR2 FQDESV (reference sequence). In nucleotides, the CDR3 is TGTGCCAGCAGCTTAGTACTAGCGGGTACCGACAATGAGCAGTTCTTC. This codes for CASSLVLAGTDNEQFF.

This rearrangement joins TRBV20-1 to TRBJ2-7, with TRBD1 matching over 10 bases. Germline-derived CDR1 and CDR2 are DFQATT and SNEGSKA (reference sequence). The CDR3 covers 16 residues. V dropped 1 base and J dropped 2; count of bases not matched to a gene: 8. The CDR3 sequence: CSARAWGTGDTYEQYF. DNA for the CDR3: TGCAGTGCTAGAGCTTGGGGGACAGGGGACACCTACGAGCAGTACTTC.

The rearrangement uses TRBV5-1 and TRBJ2-5; a possible D gene is TRBD1 (6 bases). The CDR3 totals 14 residues. V lost 6 bases and J 11 bases, leaving 23 bases between the germline ends. Germline assignment: CDR1 SGHRS and CDR2 YFSETQ. The CDR3 spells CASTPFPGDNEQYF. As DNA, the CDR3 is TGCGCCAGCACCCCCTTCCCTGGGGACAATGAGCAGTACTTC.

V and J are TRBV3-1 and TRBJ2-3; either TRBD1 or TRBD2 may fit D (5 bases each). Deletions cut 0 bases from V and 6 bases from J, with 16 bases between. The length of the CDR3 is 16 residues. Per the germline V gene, CDR1 is LGHDT and CDR2 is YNNKEL (reference sequence). The CDR3 DNA reads TGTGCCAGCAGCCAAGATATGGGGCTAGGCGGGGATACGCAGTATTTT. Protein sequence: CASSQDMGLGGDTQYF.

This chain links TRBV10-3 with TRBJ1-1; 7 bases match TRBD1. Germline V gives CDR1 ENHRY, CDR2 SYGVKD. The V and J ends lost 10 bases and 0 bases, in that order; junction bases with no gene match: 5. This CDR3 has 13 residues. CDR3 sequence reads: CATAGGLNTEAFF. In DNA form, the CDR3 reads TGTGCCACCGCAGGGGGGCTGAACACTGAAGCTTTCTTT.

This chain's CDR3 is CASSASSIMPYEQYF. CDR3 nucleotides: TGTGCCAGCAGCGCATCCAGCATAATGCCTTACGAGCAGTACTTC. The chain joins TRBV9 to TRBJ2-7; D is uncertain. CDR3 length: 15 amino acids. Per germline, CDR1 SGDLS and CDR2 YYNGEE. Between the trimmed V and J ends, which lost 3 bases and 4 bases, there was a span of 17 bases. Full variable domain (missing parts from reference TRBV9 and TRBJ2-7): DSGVTQTPKHLITATGQRVTLRCSPRSGDLSVYWYQQSLDQGLQFLIQYYNGEERAKGNILERFSAQQFPDLHSELNLSSLELGDSALYFCASSASSIMPYEQYFGPGTRLTVT.

In this sample, this clonotype turned up a few times. The genes are TRBV6-2 or TRBV6-3 and TRBJ2-5, with TRBD1 matching over 7 bases. V lost 6 bases and J lost 4; bases outside the gene matches: 8. CDR1 and CDR2 (germline): MNHEY, SVGEGT. This CDR3 region has 14 residues. The CDR3 bases are TGTGCCAGCAGCCCGATGACAGGGAGAGAGACCCAGTACTTC. Its protein product is CASSPMTGRETQYF.

This clonotype was detected a few times. The chain links TRBV11-2 to TRBJ2-7; 8 bases match TRBD2. With 1 base clipped from V and 2 bases from J, the junction kept 7 bases outside the gene matches. Germline-derived CDR1 and CDR2 are SGHAT and FQNNGV. The CDR3 contains 16 residues. This CDR3 is CASSLAGRGLAYEQYF. CDR3 coding DNA: TGTGCCAGCAGCTTAGCCGGGAGGGGTTTGGCCTACGAGCAGTACTTC.

A single count supports this clonotype. The genes are TRBV4-1 and TRBJ2-2, with TRBD1 matching 10 bases. Looked up from germline, CDR1 is MGHRA and CDR2 is YSYEKL. This CDR3 region has 15 residues. V lost 4 bases, J lost 8 bases, and 7 bases stayed unmatched. Written as DNA, the CDR3 is TGCGCCAGCAGCCTAATGACAGGGGGCACGGGGGAGCTGTTTTTT. It encodes CASSLMTGGTGELFF.

This chain uses TRBV20-1 with TRBJ1-2; 8 nucleotides match TRBD1. CDR1 and CDR2 (germline): DFQATT, SNEGSKA (reference sequence). CDR3 size: 17 residues. V shed 2 bases and J 4 bases; nucleotides not matched to a gene: 15. The CDR3 reads CSARPGQGGVYAYGYTF. CDR3 DNA: TGCAGTGCTAGACCAGGACAGGGAGGAGTTTACGCCTATGGCTACACCTTC.

A remark on this clonotype: The junction and the germline gene differ at one end; a read error may be behind it. V usage is TRBV10-3 and J usage is TRBJ2-7; D uncertain. CDR1 is ENHRY and CDR2 is SYGVKD in the germline V gene. This CDR3 comprises 12 residues. In DNA, the CDR3 is TGTGCCATCAGTGAGTCCTCCGACGAGCAGTACTTC. Amino acids: CAISESSDEQYF.

This chain links TRBV20-1 with TRBJ1-2; weak D call: TRBD1 (5 bases). Germline V gene sequence: CDR1 DFQATT, CDR2 SNEGSKA (reference sequence). V was shortened by 1 base and J by 5 bases, with 32 bases between the two germline ends. This CDR3 is built from 20 residues. Here the CDR3 reads CSARGTMRQPGGGLFYGYTF. The CDR3 DNA follows: TGCAGTGCTAGAGGAACCATGAGACAGCCCGGGGGAGGGCTTTTTTATGGCTACACCTTC.

Notes on this clonotype: The junction departs from germline at one end; a sequencing error may be responsible. The CDR3 spells CASSTPADYPNDGYTF. The CDR3 nucleotides are TGTGCCAGCAGTACTCCGGCAGACTACCCTAACGATGGCTACACCTTC. The chain has TRBV7-9 and TRBJ1-2; D not resolved. Germline V gene lookup returns CDR1 SEHNR and CDR2 FQNEAQ (reference sequence). The CDR3 extends over 16 amino acids.

The genes are TRBV7-9 and TRBJ1-2; TRBD1 is a possible D gene (6 bases). The CDR3 length is 14 residues. Per the germline V gene, CDR1 is SEHNR and CDR2 is FQNEAQ (reference sequence). V was shortened by 5 bases and J by 3 bases, with 13 bases between the two germline ends. The CDR3 DNA reads TGTGCCAGCAGCCGGACAGAACACCACTATGGCTACACCTTC. It translates to CASSRTEHHYGYTF.

As concerns this clonotype: This may be a read error: a much more frequent sequence differs by one nucleotide. The CDR3 nucleotides are TGTGCCAGCTCGACTACCGGGACAACAACCTACGAGCAGTTCTTC. This codes for CASSTTGTTTYEQFF. This chain joins TRBV18 and TRBJ2-1, with D perhaps matching TRBD1 (6 bases). Per the germline V gene, CDR1 is KGHSH and CDR2 is LQKENI. V was pared by 6 bases and J by 10 bases, with 22 bases between. This CDR3 region has 15 residues.

V gene TRBV7-9 combines with J gene TRBJ2-5; 10 nucleotides match TRBD1. Germline V gene data show CDR1 as SEHNR and CDR2 as FQNEAQ (reference sequence). This CDR3 has 15 amino acids. Trimming cost V 4 bases and J 4 bases; bases outside gene matches: 6. The DNA for the CDR3 is TGTGCCAGCAGCTCACGACAGGGGGCTAGAGAGACCCAGTACTTC. Encoded protein: CASSSRQGARETQYF.

The chain employs TRBV10-3 and TRBJ2-4; D is unclear. There are 14 residues in the CDR3. V lost 3 bases, J lost 10 bases, and 16 bases lay in between. Germline V lookup: CDR1 ENHRY, CDR2 SYGVKD. DNA of the CDR3: TGTGCCATCAGTGACCACAACGATGCGCTGATTCAGTACTTC. Amino acids: CAISDHNDALIQYF.

The chain combines TRBV7-2 with TRBJ2-1, with D possibly being TRBD2 (5 bases). Between the trimmed V and J ends, which lost 2 bases and 9 bases, there was a span of 14 bases. The CDR3 is 14 amino acids. Looked up from germline, CDR1 is SGHTA and CDR2 is FQGNSA. This CDR3 is CASSLSAASSEQFF. The CDR3, as DNA: TGTGCCAGCAGCTTATCAGCGGCATCTAGTGAGCAGTTCTTC. The whole variable domain, filled in from reference TRBV7-2 and TRBJ2-1, reads GAGVSQSPSNKVTEKGKDVELRCDPISGHTALYWYRQSLGQGLEFLIYFQGNSAPDKSGLPSDRFSAERTGGSVSTLTIQRTQQEDSAVYLCASSLSAASSEQFFGPGTRLTVL.

The genes are TRBV2 and TRBJ2-3, with D possibly being TRBD1 or TRBD2 (5 bases each). Germline CDR1 SNHLY, CDR2 FYNNEI. The length of the CDR3 is 14 residues. Trimming removed 2 bases from V and 4 bases from J, with 10 bases in between. The chain's CDR3 is CASSEWGTPDTQYF. The DNA for the CDR3 is TGTGCCAGCAGTGAATGGGGGACCCCAGATACGCAGTATTTT.

This clonotype appeared many times. The genes are TRBV6-5 and TRBJ2-5; D unresolved. This CDR3 is 11 amino acids long. V lost 6 bases to trimming and J lost 5 bases, with 7 bases between them. The germline V gene has CDR1 MNHEY and CDR2 SVGAGI. CDR3 amino acids: CASSTRETQYF. The DNA for the CDR3 is TGTGCCAGCAGCACAAGGGAGACCCAGTACTTC.